Following are 20 T cell receptor beta chains from one sample sequenced in a study of beta chain features in type 1 diabetes. TCRB transcripts that were expressed got sequenced, as all of the isolated RNA had been reverse transcribed. The method was immunoSEQ multiplex PCR; TCRdb's version includes in-frame clones alone and lacks a portion of them. Found here are 200,000 to 250,000 clones, around 9.6% of them singletons; the top ten hold 0.03% to 0.04%. Source material: naive CD4+ T cells from blood. The origin of the receptors is a woman aged 18-29 years in good health.

The rearrangement uses TRBV29-1 and TRBJ2-2, with a tentative D call TRBD2 (6 bases). Germline CDR1 and CDR2: SQVTM and ANQGSEA. CDR3 size: 13 residues. V was pared by 5 bases and J by 8 bases, with 15 bases between. The CDR3 here is CSVLTPEGGELFF. CDR3 nucleotide sequence: TGCAGCGTTCTGACCCCGGAGGGAGGGGAGCTGTTTTTT.

Only a few counts were recorded for this clone. The chain links TRBV7-9 to TRBJ2-1; D may be TRBD2 (6 bases). The CDR3 spans 14 residues. Trimming removed 5 bases from V and 10 bases from J, with 18 bases in between. From germline, CDR1 is SEHNR and CDR2 FQNEAQ (reference sequence). The CDR3 spells CASSGGLLLGEQFF. CDR3 bases: TGTGCCAGCAGCGGGGGACTCCTTCTGGGGGAGCAGTTCTTC.

This clone was counted between two and nine times. Other DNA sequences in this sample translate to the same CDR3. The V call is TRBV2, the J call TRBJ2-5; D is unresolved. Trimming pared 4 bases from V and 5 bases from J, leaving 8 bases between. Germline CDR1 SNHLY, CDR2 FYNNEI. This CDR3 is 12 amino acids long. Here the CDR3 reads CASSATVETQYF. The CDR3 DNA reads as TGTGCCAGCAGTGCCACGGTTGAGACCCAGTACTTC.

This clone was seen a handful of times. The chain couples TRBV10-3 to TRBJ1-1, with a possible D match to TRBD1 (6 bases). Deletions cut 2 bases from V and 6 bases from J, with 16 bases between. This CDR3 region has 15 residues. Germline CDR1 ENHRY, CDR2 SYGVKD. This CDR3 reads CAISETGKASAEAFF. The DNA of the CDR3 is TGTGCCATCAGTGAGACAGGGAAAGCGTCAGCTGAAGCTTTCTTT.

V usage is TRBV5-4 and J usage is TRBJ2-7, with a possible D match to TRBD2 (7 bases). Germline V gene sequence: CDR1 SGHNT, CDR2 YYREEE (reference sequence). The V end was cut by 0 bases, the J end by 5 bases, with 21 bases between. This CDR3 comprises 17 residues. This CDR3 is CASSLVGGAKVLDEQYF. CDR3 in DNA: TGTGCCAGCAGCTTGGTGGGGGGGGCGAAGGTCTTGGACGAGCAGTACTTC.

The V call is TRBV4-1, the J call TRBJ2-3; TRBD1 is a possible D gene (5 bases). The CDR3 extends over 14 amino acids. Germline V gene lookup returns CDR1 MGHRA and CDR2 YSYEKL. V was cut by 0 bases and J by 5 bases, with 9 bases left in between. The CDR3, as DNA: TGCGCCAGCAGCCAAGAGACAGTGCTAGATACGCAGTATTTT. Its translation is CASSQETVLDTQYF.

In nucleotides, the CDR3 is TGTGCCCGGACGGTGTCGAACACCGGGGAGCTGTTTTTT. Translating it yields CARTVSNTGELFF. The chain recombines TRBV30 with TRBJ2-2; no definite D call. The CDR3 loop spans 13 amino acids. Trimming took 8 bases from V and 0 from J, leaving 10 bases between them. Germline V lookup: CDR1 GTSNPN, CDR2 SVGIG (reference sequence).

This clone was seen only a few times. The chain carries TRBV19 and TRBJ2-1; 8 bases match TRBD2. There are 15 residues in the CDR3. Germline V gene sequence: CDR1 LNHDA, CDR2 SQIVND (reference sequence). Trimming at V came to 2 bases and at J to 3 bases, leaving 3 bases not matched to a gene. The DNA of the CDR3 is TGTGCCAGTAGTATAACTAGCGGACTCTACAATGAGCAGTTCTTC. This encodes CASSITSGLYNEQFF.

This clone turned up a few times. The DNA for the CDR3 is TGCGCCAGCAGCTTGGCTACGGCGGGGACTGAAGCTTTCTTT. As protein: CASSLATAGTEAFF. This chain uses TRBV5-1 with TRBJ1-1; no definite D call. Trimming cost V 0 bases and J 5 bases, with 11 bases left between them. Germline-derived CDR1 and CDR2 are SGHRS and YFSETQ. The CDR3 sequence is 14 residues long.

The sample holds a few counts of this clone. The chain employs TRBV7-9 and TRBJ1-4; 9 nucleotides align to TRBD1. The CDR3 extends over 14 amino acids. Per the germline V gene, CDR1 is SEHNR and CDR2 is FQNEAQ (reference sequence). Germline trimming cut 5 bases from V and 4 bases from J; bases unmatched to any gene: 2. The CDR3 loop is CASSMDRGNEKLFF. Written as DNA, the CDR3 is TGTGCCAGCAGCATGGACAGGGGTAATGAAAAACTGTTTTTT.

The gene calls are TRBV4-1 and TRBJ2-1; 14 bases map to TRBD2. Germline V gives CDR1 MGHRA, CDR2 YSYEKL. The CDR3 totals 21 residues. V was clipped by 4 bases and J by 8 bases; unmatched bases: 22. CDR3 protein: CASSRAKGLAGAESLRHEQFF. The CDR3 bases are TGCGCCAGCAGCCGTGCTAAGGGACTAGCGGGAGCAGAGTCCCTACGGCATGAGCAGTTCTTC.

A few counts support this clone. The gene calls are TRBV18 and TRBJ2-3; 9 bases agree with TRBD1. This CDR3 has 14 residues. Germline V gene lookup returns CDR1 KGHSH and CDR2 LQKENI. V trimming: 0 bases; J trimming: 7 bases; junction bases outside the gene matches: 2. The CDR3 here is CASSPPGQGNTQYF. The CDR3 DNA reads TGTGCCAGCTCACCACCGGGACAGGGTAATACGCAGTATTTT.

The chain has TRBV25-1 and TRBJ1-1; 11 bases fit TRBD1. After removal of 4 bases from V and 0 bases from J, the junction contained 1 base not matched to a gene. The CDR3 has 15 residues. Per germline, CDR1 MGHDK and CDR2 SYGVNS. DNA for the CDR3: TGTGCCAGCAGTGGGACAGGGGGCCTGAACACTGAAGCTTTCTTT. Translated, it gives CASSGTGGLNTEAFF. Filled out from reference TRBV25-1 and TRBJ1-1, the complete variable domain reads EADIYQTPRYLVIGTGKKITLECSQTMGHDKMYWYQQDPGMELHLIHYSYGVNSTEKGDLSSESTVSRIRTEHFPLTLESARPSHTSQYLCASSGTGGLNTEAFFGQGTRLTVV.

This clone was recorded a few times. This chain links TRBV19 with TRBJ2-4, with D hard to call. The CDR3 loop spans 15 amino acids. Germline CDR1 is LNHDA and CDR2 is SQIVND (reference sequence). V lost 3 bases and J 0 bases, leaving 9 bases between the germline ends. CDR3 amino acids: CASSITLLAKNIQYF. CDR3 DNA sequence: TGTGCCAGTAGTATCACTCTTTTAGCCAAAAACATTCAGTACTTC.

J is TRBJ2-1 and V is TRBV11-1; 9 bases are a match to TRBD2. In germline, CDR1 is SGHAT, CDR2 FQDESV (reference sequence). The V and J ends lost 0 bases and 7 bases, in that order; junction bases with no gene match: 7. CDR3 length equals 16 residues. For the CDR3, the DNA is TGTGCCAGCAGCTTAGCCGGCCTAGCGGGATTAAATGAGCAGTTCTTC. Protein product: CASSLAGLAGLNEQFF.

This clone was detected only a few times. The chain combines TRBV19 with TRBJ2-1; D might be TRBD2 (5 bases). Germline CDR1 reads LNHDA; CDR2 reads SQIVND (reference sequence). V was cut by 4 bases and J by 8 bases, with 15 bases left in between. The CDR3 runs 14 residues. Here the CDR3 DNA reads TGTGCCAGTAGTACCCGTAGAGGGTACGATGAGCAGTTCTTC. As protein: CASSTRRGYDEQFF.

The rearrangement links TRBV2 to TRBJ2-7, with 7 bases identical to TRBD1. The length of the CDR3 is 13 residues. From germline, CDR1 is SNHLY and CDR2 FYNNEI. The ends lost 7 bases at V and 6 bases at J; junction bases unmatched: 9. The CDR3 region is CASIRQGRSEQYF. The CDR3 nucleotides read TGTGCCAGCATAAGACAGGGCAGGTCCGAGCAGTACTTC.

This sequence joins TRBV10-3 and TRBJ2-7; 12 bases are shared with TRBD2. V dropped 3 bases and J dropped 4; count of bases not matched to a gene: 10. Germline CDR1 ENHRY, CDR2 SYGVKD. The CDR3 loop spans 17 amino acids. CDR3 residues: CAISDSVLAGGPYEQYF. The CDR3 DNA sequence: TGTGCCATCAGTGATTCTGTCCTAGCGGGAGGGCCTTACGAGCAGTACTTC.

The gene calls are TRBV20-1 and TRBJ1-2, with D perhaps TRBD1 (5 bases). The V end lost 4 bases, the J end lost 4 bases, and 7 bases lay between the germline ends. CDR1 is DFQATT and CDR2 is SNEGSKA in the germline V gene (reference sequence). The CDR3 sequence is 11 residues long. The CDR3 spells CSATGIYGYTF. The CDR3 DNA is TGCAGTGCTACAGGGATCTATGGCTACACCTTC.

At least ten counts were recorded for this clone. This sequence joins TRBV30 and TRBJ2-1, with unresolved D. The CDR3 has 11 amino acids. V was cut by 0 bases and J by 10 bases, with 7 bases left in between. The germline gives CDR1 GTSNPN, CDR2 SVGIG (reference sequence). The CDR3 DNA follows: TGTGCCTGGAGTGTAATCTTCGAGCAGTTCTTC. Encoded protein: CAWSVIFEQFF.